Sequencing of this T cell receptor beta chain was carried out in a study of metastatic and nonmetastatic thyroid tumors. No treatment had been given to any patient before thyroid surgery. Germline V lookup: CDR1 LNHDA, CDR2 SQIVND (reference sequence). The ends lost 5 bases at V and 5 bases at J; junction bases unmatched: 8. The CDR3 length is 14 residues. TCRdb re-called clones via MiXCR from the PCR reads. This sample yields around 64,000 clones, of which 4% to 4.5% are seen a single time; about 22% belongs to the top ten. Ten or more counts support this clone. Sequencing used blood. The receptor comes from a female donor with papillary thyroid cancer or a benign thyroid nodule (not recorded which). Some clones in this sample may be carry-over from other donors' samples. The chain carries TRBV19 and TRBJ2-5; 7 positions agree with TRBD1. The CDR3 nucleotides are TGTGCCAGTAGTGCGACAGGGTCGACGGAGACCCAGTACTTC. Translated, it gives CASSATGSTETQYF.